This T cell receptor beta chain emerged from a study of blood T cells in healthy people across ages. Per sample, at least 5 micrograms of total RNA were extracted. Study outcomes and limitations: PBMCs went unsorted, and a conclusive naive versus antigen-experienced comparison was therefore prevented.

For this clonotype: Its cognate antigen is unknown. The junction departs from germline at one end; a sequencing error may be responsible.

The second PCR ran about 6 to 11 cycles with a sample-barcoded 5' primer and J-beta primers. Every individual sample yielded 2.5 million or more paired-end reads (each containing CDR3). One entry per CDR3 protein results from TCRdb running MiXCR on the 5' RACE reads. The sample shows about 1,400,000 distinct CDR3 sequences, about 40% of them seen only once. This receptor was taken from a woman aged 18-35 years in good health. What was sequenced was blood.

The CDR3 loop is CASRQAGRTRSTDTQYF. The CDR3 region has the DNA TGTGCCAGCAGACAAGCAGGGCGGACTAGGTCCACAGATACGCAGTATTTT. The chain uses TRBV3-1 and TRBJ2-3; 7 bases align to TRBD2. Germline values: CDR1 LGHDT, CDR2 YNNKEL (reference sequence). There are 17 residues in the CDR3.